The 12 T cell receptor beta chains given below trace back to one sample, sequenced in a study of human T cells and chemical hapten exposure. The time point denotes: patch test 2, 6 weeks after DPC sensitization. Treatment defined: therapeutic diphenylcyclopropenone sensitization with weekly scalp DPC. TCRdb itself ran the RACE reads through MiXCR, one entry per CDR3 protein. The sample yields 95,000 or so distinct CDR3 sequences, more than 9.5% seen once. The specimen comprised whole blood, sampled in connection with sensitization to the hapten diphenylcyclopropenone (DPC). The receptors come from a middle-aged woman with alopecia areata. Some clones in this sample may be carry-over from other donors' samples.

This clonotype was found a few times. The chain couples TRBV14 to TRBJ1-6; TRBD1 matches at 10 bases. There are 14 residues in the CDR3. Unmatched junction bases numbered 9, after V lost 5 bases and J lost 14 bases. CDR1 and CDR2 (germline): SGHDN, FVKESK. The CDR3: CASSSTGTGASLHF. The DNA for the CDR3 is TGTGCCAGCAGCAGTACCGGGACAGGGGCGTCCCTCCACTTT.

This clonotype was observed a few times. The rearrangement uses TRBV15 and TRBJ2-7; TRBD2 might be the D (5 bases). Germline CDR1 is LNHNV and CDR2 is YYDKDF (reference sequence). This CDR3 contains 14 residues. V shed 1 base and J shed 3 bases, with 10 bases lying between them. The CDR3 reads CATSRGGQIYEQYF. In nucleotides, the CDR3 is TGTGCCACCAGCAGAGGAGGGCAGATCTACGAGCAGTACTTC. Using reference TRBV15 and TRBJ2-7 for the parts outside the CDR3, the full variable domain is DAMVIQNPRYQVTQFGKPVTLSCSQTLNHNVMYWYQQKSSQAPKLLFHYYDKDFNNEADTPDNFQSRRPNTSFCFLDIRSPGLGDTAMYLCATSRGGQIYEQYFGPGTRLTVT.

The chain is built from TRBV20-1 and TRBJ1-1, with a possible D match to TRBD1 (5 bases). The CDR3 spans 14 residues. The germline V gene has CDR1 DFQATT and CDR2 SNEGSKA (reference sequence). V gave up 6 bases and J gave up 5 bases, with 19 bases separating them. CDR3 nucleotides: TGCAGTGCCGAAGCCTTTATTGGGGGGACTGAAGCTTTCTTT. This translates into CSAEAFIGGTEAFF.

This clonotype was seen more than once but under ten times. The chain is built from TRBV29-1 and TRBJ2-5; 7 bases match TRBD2. Germline V gene sequence: CDR1 SQVTM, CDR2 ANQGSEA. The CDR3 is made up of 14 amino acids. V gave up 5 bases and J gave up 2 bases; unmatched junction bases: 8. Written as DNA, the CDR3 is TGCAGCGTTTGGCAGGTGGGGGGGCAAGAGACCCAGTACTTC. It is translated as CSVWQVGGQETQYF.

A remark on this clonotype: Being one base from a much bigger clone, this may be a read error. This chain joins TRBV3-1 and TRBJ1-5; the D is unclear. The CDR3 covers 14 residues. CDR1 LGHDT and CDR2 YNNKEL come from the germline V gene (reference sequence). The CDR3 spells CASSQDSSNQTQHF. CDR3 bases: TGTGCCAGCAGCCAAGACAGTTCTAATCAGACCCAGCATTTT.

Only a few counts were recorded for this clonotype. The rearrangement uses TRBV20-1 and TRBJ1-2; TRBD1 matches at 7 bases. In germline, CDR1 is DFQATT, CDR2 SNEGSKA (reference sequence). This CDR3 region has 14 residues. V lost 6 bases to trimming and J lost 1 base; unmatched junction nucleotides: 8. Here the CDR3 reads CSAPEGAFNYGYTF. CDR3 nucleotides: TGCAGTGCCCCGGAGGGGGCCTTTAACTATGGCTACACCTTC.

Of note for this clonotype: A read error may be the cause here, since a much bigger clone is one base away. The CDR3 region is CASSPPTGPYERYF. In DNA, the CDR3 is TGTGCCAGCTCACCACCGACAGGTCCCTACGAGCGGTACTTC. The chain has TRBV18 and TRBJ2-7; D possibly corresponds to TRBD1 (6 bases). The length of the CDR3 is 14 residues. In germline, CDR1 is KGHSH, CDR2 LQKENI.

The chain has TRBV29-1 and TRBJ1-1, with 9 bases that match TRBD1. The CDR3 covers 16 residues. J lost 0 bases, V lost 5 bases, and 10 bases had no gene match. Germline loops: CDR1 SQVTM, CDR2 ANQGSEA. The CDR3 sequence is CSVRPGQGLLNTEAFF. The DNA of the CDR3 is TGCAGCGTTCGACCGGGACAGGGTTTGTTGAACACTGAAGCTTTCTTT. The whole variable domain, filled in from reference TRBV29-1 and TRBJ1-1, reads SAVISQKPSRDICQRGTSLTIQCQVDSQVTMMFWYRQQPGQSLTLIATANQGSEATYESGFVIDKFPISRPNLTFSTLTVSNMSPEDSSIYLCSVRPGQGLLNTEAFFGQGTRLTVV.

This clonotype was recorded at least ten times. J is TRBJ1-1 and V is TRBV5-4; 8 bases are a match to TRBD1. Germline CDR1 is SGHNT and CDR2 is YYREEE (reference sequence). The CDR3 has 17 residues. The V gene end was trimmed by 1 base and the J gene end by 6 bases; junction bases not matched to a gene: 14. CDR3 nucleotide sequence: TGTGCCAGCAGCTTGATGTCAGGGGGCCTCCGGTTCGCTGAAGCTTTCTTT. This translates into CASSLMSGGLRFAEAFF.

This clonotype was seen more than once but under ten times. The chain combines TRBV14 with TRBJ1-2, with 8 bases lining up with TRBD1. J was trimmed by 6 bases and V by 2 bases; bases with no gene match: 8. The CDR3 runs to 15 residues. The germline CDR1 and CDR2 sequences are SGHDN and FVKESK. CDR3 DNA: TGTGCCAGCAGCCAAAGTTCGACAGGGGTAGATGGCTACACCTTC. Translation gives CASSQSSTGVDGYTF.

This clonotype was counted between two and nine times. The V call is TRBV4-1, the J call TRBJ2-1; a weak D match, TRBD2 (6 bases). The CDR3 runs to 15 residues. CDR1 is MGHRA, CDR2 YSYEKL, per germline. V lost 3 bases and J lost 5, with 14 bases in between. The CDR3 region is CASSHEGSGHNEQFF. The CDR3 DNA is TGCGCCAGCAGCCATGAGGGTAGCGGACACAATGAGCAGTTCTTC.

V and J are TRBV4-3 and TRBJ2-1, with D hard to call. This CDR3 region has 15 residues. The V gene lost 2 bases and the J gene lost 1 base, with 9 bases spanning the gap. In germline, CDR1 is LGHNA, CDR2 YSLEER. The CDR3 here is CASSQLISSYNEQFF. DNA of the CDR3: TGCGCCAGCAGCCAATTAATTTCATCCTACAATGAGCAGTTCTTC.